The following is a T cell receptor (beta chain) sequence with its context. Its cognate antigen has yet to be identified. Base qualities are not provided; no much larger clone lies one nucleotide away. TCRbeta CDR3 regions were amplified from genomic DNA using the immunoSEQ Assay, a bias-controlled multiplex PCR. As for the original processing: The number of nucleated cells in each sample was estimated from the amplification of reference gene primers within the assay. To quantify the absolute abundance of each unique TCRbeta CDR3 rearrangement, sequence reads were collapsed and filtered. For each sample, productive Simpson clonality was calculated by taking the square root of Simpson's diversity index across productive rearrangements. TCRdb mirrors the immuneACCESS table, restricted to in-frame sequences. Some clones are absent from its copies; in checked studies, under half trace to an unresolved V gene, and the reason for the others is unknown. V and J calls and clone size are those listed in that table; D and trimming were worked out from the DNA. For this sample there are about 160,000 clones; about 90% appear just once. The ten largest clones capture roughly 7% of the sample.

This sample is drawn from a study of blood T cell repertoires in COVID-19 (dated by TCRdb to between 2020 and 2021). Regarding the research as a whole: Samples covering the acute and convalescent phases of COVID-19 were provided by collaborators in the United States, Italy and Spain. The prospective study material was composed of cDNA or gDNA derived from T cells, B-cell-depleted T cells, or PBMCs. The repertoires were made available in a free public database intended to serve as a resource for research on the immune response to SARS-CoV-2. Nearly every sample came with metadata listing a de-identified subject ID, COVID-19 status, age in years and sex. Samples were obtained from the ongoing ImmuneRACE study (first 160 participants) and from some 1,300 subjects provided by 6 global collaborators. Subjects who had been exposed to COVID-19, were actively infected with it, or had recovered from it provided the deeply sampled blood TCRbeta repertoires that made up the dataset. Where available, HLA class I and class II types were taken from metadata supplied by the sample provider and were not determined by assay-based typing.

What the research found in general, with its limitations: The quantity of clinical and demographic metadata differed by source and by participant and was supplied without curation.

Enrolling through a virtual design, the prospective study's participants ranged in age from about 18 to 100 years and lived across about two dozen United States geographic areas. In the prospective study, cohorts were assigned on the basis of participant-reported clinical history obtained from a screening survey and a study questionnaire. Recovered participants in ImmuneRACE Cohort 3 were defined as having two consecutive negative NP/OP PCR tests, clearance from a healthcare professional, or resolution of symptoms. In the prospective study, mobile phlebotomists collected whole blood, serum and a nasopharyngeal or oropharyngeal swab from each participant. Over a roughly 2-month period, participants in the prospective study had the option of providing additional blood draws and questionnaires. Prospective study blood samples were shipped either frozen or at room temperature before DNA extraction.

Reading the germline V gene (reference sequence) gives CDR1 MNHEY and CDR2 SMNVEV. The CDR3 spans 14 residues, from the cysteine through the phenylalanine. Only the CDR3 part of the read is kept: 42 bases, read in frame from the first base. V and J are trimmed by 6 bases and 6 bases, and the gene matches miss 4 bases of the junction. Sequencing was performed on PBMCs or T cells enriched from blood (not recorded which). The sequence was collected from a woman between 45 and 65 years old who had recovered from COVID-19. Rearrangement joined TRBV27 to TRBJ2-1; TRBD2 fits 11 bases in the junction. The CDR3 amino acid sequence is: CASRTSGVVNEQFF. The nucleotide sequence reads TGTGCCAGCAGGACTAGCGGGGTCGTCAATGAGCAGTTCTTC.